The 27 T cell receptor beta chains below come from one sample, sequenced in a study of shared T cell receptors in the human thymus (dated by TCRdb to about 2021). Library creation used the immunoSEQ multiplex PCR assay. TCRdb stores this immuneACCESS table with in-frame sequences only. Part of the clones is absent; in the studies checked, under half of the shortfall reflects unresolved V genes, and no reason is known for the rest. Across this sample there are roughly 710,000 clones, with approximately 83% seen only once. The ten largest clones represent around 0.01% of the sample. This sample also appeared in a second study, on human thymus T cells.

The sample was thymocytes. The receptors here all came from a girl less than two years old with a congenital heart defect. Donor details come from another sample of the same person, matched by shared clones.

In nucleotides, the CDR3 is TGTGCCAGTAGTACCCCACAGGGTCGGACAGATACGCAGTATTTT. This translates into CASSTPQGRTDTQYF. The chain uses TRBV19 and TRBJ2-3; D is possibly TRBD1 (6 bases). The CDR3 covers 15 residues. V lost 4 bases, J lost 3 bases, and 14 bases lay in between. Germline CDR1 reads LNHDA; CDR2 reads SQIVND (reference sequence).

Here the CDR3 DNA reads TGTGCCAGCAGCCCACCTCTTATTACAGCCTACGATATCGCGCGGGACGAGCAGTACTTC. This translates into CASSPPLITAYDIARDEQYF. The chain employs TRBV5-5 and TRBJ2-7; D might be TRBD2 (5 bases). The CDR3 has 20 residues. V gave up 4 bases and J gave up 5 bases, with 34 bases separating them. The germline CDR1 and CDR2 sequences are SGHKS and YYEKEE (reference sequence).

The gene calls are TRBV5-1 and TRBJ2-3; weak D call: TRBD2 (5 bases). Germline CDR1 is SGHRS and CDR2 is YFSETQ. There are 19 residues in the CDR3. With 0 bases removed from V and 1 base from J, the gap between germline ends came to 21 bases. This chain's CDR3 is CASSLDVPRLIRGTDTQYF. CDR3 bases: TGCGCCAGCAGCTTGGATGTCCCCAGACTAATTAGAGGCACAGATACGCAGTATTTT.

In nucleotides, the CDR3 is TGTGCCAACACCGACAGGGTTGATGAGCAGTTCTTC. Translation: CANTDRVDEQFF. The rearrangement joins TRBV2 to TRBJ2-1, with TRBD1 matching over 7 bases. V was clipped by 10 bases and J by 8 bases; unmatched bases: 8. This CDR3 has 12 amino acids. In germline, CDR1 is SNHLY, CDR2 FYNNEI.

The sample holds one count of this clone. The chain couples TRBV4-1 to TRBJ1-6; 11 bases align to TRBD1. Losses at the gene ends were 5 bases for V and 3 bases for J; bases not matched to a gene: 3. CDR3 size: 16 residues. Germline loops: CDR1 MGHRA, CDR2 YSYEKL. CDR3 protein: CASSSGTGGYNSPLHF. Written as DNA, the CDR3 is TGCGCCAGCAGCTCCGGGACAGGGGGCTATAATTCACCCCTCCACTTT.

The V gene is TRBV2, the J gene TRBJ2-7, with D possibly TRBD2 on 5 matching bases. The CDR3 contains 18 residues. V gave up 3 bases and J gave up 3 bases, with 24 bases separating them. Germline-derived CDR1 and CDR2 are SNHLY and FYNNEI. CDR3 DNA: TGTGCCAGCAGTGATTCGGTCGGGATATCGGACTTCGACTACGAGCAGTACTTC. Translation gives CASSDSVGISDFDYEQYF. Using reference TRBV2 and TRBJ2-7 for the parts outside the CDR3, the full variable domain is EPEVTQTPSHQVTQMGQEVILRCVPISNHLYFYWYRQILGQKVEFLVSFYNNEISEKSEIFDDQFSVERPDGSNFTLKIRSTKLEDSAMYFCASSDSVGISDFDYEQYFGPGTRLTVT.

The genes are TRBV29-1 and TRBJ1-2; 7 positions agree with TRBD1. The CDR3 length is 13 residues. V lost 5 bases to trimming and J lost 10 bases; unmatched junction nucleotides: 13. Germline lookup yields CDR1 SQVTM and CDR2 ANQGSEA. The CDR3 sequence is CSVSLDRDEDYTF. CDR3 nucleotides: TGCAGCGTTAGCCTCGACAGGGATGAGGACTACACCTTC. Based on the CDR3 plus reference TRBV29-1 and TRBJ1-2, the full variable domain is SAVISQKPSRDICQRGTSLTIQCQVDSQVTMMFWYRQQPGQSLTLIATANQGSEATYESGFVIDKFPISRPNLTFSTLTVSNMSPEDSSIYLCSVSLDRDEDYTFGSGTRLTVV.

V usage is TRBV27 and J usage is TRBJ2-3; 7 bases are shared with TRBD2. The CDR3 loop spans 14 amino acids. The trim removed 5 bases at V and 12 bases at J, leaving 14 bases unmatched. Germline V gene data show CDR1 as MNHEY and CDR2 as SMNVEV (reference sequence). In DNA form, the CDR3 reads TGTGCCAGCAGTCCCTGGGTAGCGGGCGGGGATCAGTATTTT. This sequence encodes CASSPWVAGGDQYF.

The chain couples TRBV27 to TRBJ2-6, with D unclear. Deletions cut 6 bases from V and 0 bases from J, with 6 bases between. Germline CDR1 reads MNHEY; CDR2 reads SMNVEV (reference sequence). The CDR3 covers 14 residues. The DNA of the CDR3 is TGTGCCAGCAGCCCCCGCTCTGGGGCCAACGTCCTGACTTTC. Translation gives CASSPRSGANVLTF.

The chain recombines TRBV4-2 with TRBJ2-7; D may be TRBD2 (5 bases). V was shortened by 0 bases and J by 2 bases, with 20 bases between the two germline ends. This CDR3 is 18 amino acids long. The germline V gene has CDR1 LGHNA and CDR2 YNFKEQ. The chain's CDR3 is CASSQDLGGPGIPYEQYF. In DNA form, the CDR3 reads TGTGCCAGCAGCCAAGATCTAGGTGGGCCGGGGATCCCCTACGAGCAGTACTTC.

This chain connects TRBV5-1 to TRBJ2-2; D is ambiguous. Germline CDR1 and CDR2: SGHRS and YFSETQ. The length of the CDR3 is 17 residues. The germline V and J ends were trimmed by 6 bases and 6 bases, with 24 bases remaining between them. CDR3 in DNA: TGCGCCAGCACACGTATGGTTAGGCGGCTGGATGCCGGGGAGCTGTTTTTT. Translating it yields CASTRMVRRLDAGELFF.

This clone came up once. The V and J genes are TRBV21-1 and TRBJ2-1; TRBD2 is taken as the D call from the table, unchecked against the DNA. TRBV21-1 is deemed a pseudogene. The CDR3 sequence is 16 residues long. The CDR3 sequence is CASSSLWGREEGEQFF. CDR3 bases: TGTGCCAGCAGCTCCCTATGGGGCAGGGAGGAGGGTGAGCAGTTCTTC.

The V and J genes are TRBV7-6 and TRBJ1-2; D uncertain. Germline CDR1 SGHVS, CDR2 FNYEAQ. The CDR3 is made up of 17 amino acids. V was cut by 0 bases and J by 4 bases, with 18 bases left in between. CDR3 residues: CASSLAGALASFYGYTF. CDR3 DNA sequence: TGTGCCAGCAGCTTAGCAGGAGCTTTGGCTTCTTTCTATGGCTACACCTTC. Variable domain in full (rest from reference TRBV7-6 and TRBJ1-2): GAGVSQSPRYKVTKRGQDVALRCDPISGHVSLYWYRQALGQGPEFLTYFNYEAQQDKSGLPNDRFSAERPEGSISTLTIQRTEQRDSAMYRCASSLAGALASFYGYTFGSGTRLTVV.

J is TRBJ1-3 and V is TRBV5-4; 7 bases are shared with TRBD1. V lost 0 bases, J lost 0 bases, and 9 bases stayed unmatched. The germline V gene has CDR1 SGHNT and CDR2 YYREEE (reference sequence). The CDR3 has 18 amino acids. CDR3 region: CASSLVLGQAPSGNTIYF. CDR3 DNA sequence: TGTGCCAGCAGCTTGGTTCTAGGACAGGCGCCCTCTGGAAACACCATATATTTT.

The rearrangement uses TRBV5-4 and TRBJ2-7, with D possibly matching TRBD1 (7 bases). The germline V gene encodes CDR1 SGHNT and CDR2 YYREEE (reference sequence). CDR3 length: 14 residues. V lost 3 bases and J 0 bases, leaving 10 bases between the germline ends. The CDR3 is CASSWRDSSYEQYF. CDR3 coding DNA: TGTGCCAGCAGCTGGAGGGACAGCTCCTACGAGCAGTACTTC.

The V and J genes are TRBV11-2 and TRBJ2-7; tentatively, D is TRBD2 (5 bases). The closer fit of TRBJ2-1 to the DNA end suggests the J call may be wrong. Germline-derived CDR1 and CDR2 are SGHAT and FQNNGV. The CDR3 is made up of 17 amino acids. CDR3 DNA sequence: TGTGCCAGCAGCCCGACGTTTCGGGGTATGATATACAATGAGCAGTTCTTC. It encodes CASSPTFRGMIYNEQFF.

This chain links TRBV30 with TRBJ1-1; perhaps TRBD1 as D (5 bases). Germline V gives CDR1 GTSNPN, CDR2 SVGIG (reference sequence). CDR3 size: 14 residues. Trimming took 7 bases from V and 11 from J, leaving 26 bases between them. The CDR3 spells CASYWNRPPGEAFF. CDR3 in DNA: TGTGCCTCCTACTGGAACAGGCCGCCGGGAGAGGCTTTCTTT.

J is TRBJ2-1 and V is TRBV5-4; 7 bases match TRBD1. This CDR3 spans 16 amino acids. Looked up from germline, CDR1 is SGHNT and CDR2 is YYREEE (reference sequence). The junction had 13 bases not matched to a gene; V was cut back by 4 bases and J by 6 bases. CDR3 bases: TGTGCCAGCAGCCTATCCCGGGAACAGGGGAGCAATGAGCAGTTCTTC. This codes for CASSLSREQGSNEQFF.

This clone was seen just once. The V call is TRBV27, the J call TRBJ2-5; D may be TRBD2 (6 bases). The end of the DNA fits TRBJ2-7 better, so the J call may be wrong. Germline CDR1 and CDR2: MNHEY and SMNVEV (reference sequence). The CDR3 sequence is 18 residues long. The CDR3 DNA follows: TGTGCCAGCAGTTTCAAGCGGGCGGCCGAAAAGAGCTCCTACGAGCAGTACTTC. Protein product: CASSFKRAAEKSSYEQYF.

This clone was found once. This chain links TRBV27 with TRBJ1-2; TRBD1 might be the D (5 bases). V was clipped by 1 base and J by 5 bases, with 14 bases between them. Germline CDR1 is MNHEY and CDR2 is SMNVEV (reference sequence). The CDR3 is 15 residues long. The CDR3 DNA reads TGTGCCAGCAGTTTATTTCAGGGAGGCCATTATGGCTACACCTTC. It yields the protein CASSLFQGGHYGYTF.

The chain has TRBV11-2 and TRBJ1-2; the D gene is possibly TRBD1 (5 bases). The germline V and J ends were trimmed by 3 bases and 7 bases, with 9 bases remaining between them. The CDR3 length is 12 residues. Germline CDR1 SGHAT, CDR2 FQNNGV. CDR3 bases: TGTGCCAGCAGCTTGGGGCACGGTGGCTACACCTTC. It encodes CASSLGHGGYTF.

The chain recombines TRBV6-8 with TRBJ1-1; the D gene is possibly TRBD1 (5 bases). The CDR3 totals 19 residues. The V gene's germline CDR1 is MNHGY and CDR2 SAAAGT. Trimming took off 2 bases at V and 5 bases at J, with 27 bases between the two ends. CDR3 coding DNA: TGTGCCAGCAGTTACCTGGGGGGGGTGTCGGGCAGGGAGGGAACTGAAGCTTTCTTT. Translated: CASSYLGGVSGREGTEAFF.

The chain uses TRBV5-6 and TRBJ1-2, with D hard to call. V was shortened by 0 bases and J by 2 bases, with 5 bases between the two germline ends. Germline CDR1 and CDR2: SGHDT and YYEEEE. This CDR3 region has 13 residues. Here the CDR3 reads CASSLAGNYGYTF. CDR3 nucleotides: TGTGCCAGCAGCTTGGCCGGGAACTATGGCTACACCTTC.

This rearrangement joins TRBV10-3 to TRBJ1-5; the match to TRBD1 covers 10 bases. J gave up 0 bases and V 0 bases, and 8 bases lay outside the gene matches. The CDR3 spans 19 residues. Germline CDR1 and CDR2: ENHRY and SYGVKD. Here the CDR3 reads CAISESGGDRGHSNQPQHF. CDR3 in DNA: TGTGCCATCAGTGAGTCTGGGGGTGACAGGGGGCATAGCAATCAGCCCCAGCATTTT.

The chain employs TRBV6-5 and TRBJ1-5, with D possibly being TRBD1 (5 bases). Germline V CDR1 and CDR2: MNHEY, SVGAGI. CDR3 length: 14 amino acids. V lost 0 bases and J lost 6, with 9 bases in between. This CDR3 is CASSYSSGLQPQHF. CDR3 DNA: TGTGCCAGCAGTTACTCCTCAGGGCTTCAGCCCCAGCATTTT.

The chain couples TRBV29-1 to TRBJ1-1, with D uncertain. Germline V lookup: CDR1 SQVTM, CDR2 ANQGSEA. Trimming pared 4 bases from V and 0 bases from J, leaving 6 bases between. There are 12 residues in the CDR3. CDR3 region: CSVATLNTEAFF. DNA for the CDR3: TGCAGCGTTGCCACACTGAACACTGAAGCTTTCTTT.

The chain is built from TRBV4-1 and TRBJ2-7; TRBD1 might be the D (6 bases). V was pared by 4 bases and J by 4 bases, with 17 bases between. Germline V gene data show CDR1 as MGHRA and CDR2 as YSYEKL. CDR3 length: 15 residues. The CDR3 sequence is CASSPSTTGMYEQYF. As DNA, the CDR3 is TGCGCCAGCAGCCCAAGCACTACAGGGATGTACGAGCAGTACTTC.